These 11 T cell receptor beta chains share one sample of origin, sequenced in a study of PD-L1 blockade in urothelial cancer. This sample's time point: pretreatment peripheral blood. TCRdb keeps only in-frame clones here, not all; method: immunoSEQ multiplex PCR. The data hold 30,000 to 40,000 clones, with 75% to 90% observed a single time. This sample comprised PBMCs, obtained around atezolizumab (anti-PD-L1) treatment. All receptors come from a man between 60 and 75 years old with urothelial cancer.

The chain combines TRBV2 with TRBJ2-5; D ambiguous. This CDR3 spans 13 amino acids. V dropped 8 bases and J dropped 5 bases, with 15 bases sitting between them. CDR1 and CDR2 (germline): SNHLY, FYNNEI. The DNA of the CDR3 is TGTGCCAGCGATCCGGGTCTAGAGGAGACCCAGTACTTC. Translated: CASDPGLEETQYF.

The rearrangement links TRBV9 to TRBJ1-1, with 8 bases matching TRBD1. Germline CDR1 and CDR2: SGDLS and YYNGEE. J was trimmed by 1 base and V by 5 bases; bases with no gene match: 7. The CDR3 is made up of 15 amino acids. The CDR3 loop reads CASSFQGAENTEAFF. CDR3 bases: TGTGCCAGCAGTTTTCAGGGGGCCGAGAACACTGAAGCTTTCTTT.

CDR3 sequence: CASSRISGANEKLFF. The DNA for the CDR3 is TGTGCCAGCAGCCGAATCTCGGGAGCTAATGAAAAACTGTTTTTT. The rearrangement joins TRBV9 to TRBJ1-4, with D uncertain. Germline V CDR1 and CDR2: SGDLS, YYNGEE. This CDR3 is built from 15 residues. V lost 4 bases, J lost 3 bases, and 13 bases lay in between.

This clone was seen only once. J is TRBJ2-6 and V is TRBV5-4; no clear D. The CDR3 totals 15 residues. Germline CDR1 is SGHNT and CDR2 is YYREEE (reference sequence). Trimming cost V 1 base and J 4 bases, with 9 bases left between them. CDR3 bases: TGTGCCAGCAGCTTGAAGTCCCGGGGGGCCAACGTCCTGACTTTC. This codes for CASSLKSRGANVLTF.

The chain joins TRBV5-6 to TRBJ1-2; maybe TRBD1 (5 bases). Trimming left V 2 bases short and J 4 bases short, with 9 bases between. The CDR3 extends over 13 amino acids. Germline CDR1 SGHDT, CDR2 YYEEEE. The CDR3 DNA reads as TGTGCCAGCAGCTTCTCAAGGGGCTATGGCTACACCTTC. This encodes CASSFSRGYGYTF.

The genes are TRBV5-8 and TRBJ1-1; 10 bases line up with TRBD1. The CDR3 has 13 residues. Germline-derived CDR1 and CDR2 are SGHTS and YDEGEE. The trim removed 3 bases at V and 11 bases at J, leaving 7 bases unmatched. The DNA for the CDR3 is TGTGCCAGCAGCTCTGACAGGGGGCGCCGTGCTTTCTTT. It codes for CASSSDRGRRAFF.

This clone was counted only a few times. The CDR3 region is CASSESGFTDTQYF. The CDR3 DNA reads TGTGCCAGCAGTGAGTCGGGGTTCACAGATACGCAGTATTTT. V and J are TRBV2 and TRBJ2-3, with D possibly being TRBD2 (5 bases). Germline V CDR1 and CDR2: SNHLY, FYNNEI. Trimming cost V 3 bases and J 2 bases, with 9 bases left between them. CDR3 length: 14 residues.

This chain links TRBV6-6 with TRBJ2-1; 8 bases agree with TRBD1. The length of the CDR3 is 15 residues. Trimming cost V 4 bases and J 5 bases; bases outside gene matches: 7. CDR1 and CDR2 from the germline V gene are MNHNY and SVGAGI (reference sequence). The CDR3 loop is CASSSGQGVDNEQFF. The CDR3 region has the DNA TGTGCCAGCAGTTCCGGACAGGGCGTCGACAATGAGCAGTTCTTC.

This clone has more than one count but fewer than ten. The chain joins TRBV21-1 to TRBJ1-2; the DNA was not compared with TRBD1, the D call given in the table. TRBV21-1 corresponds to a pseudogene. This CDR3 region has 16 residues. CDR3 nucleotides: TGTGCCAGCAGCAAAGCGGGACACAAGATTAACTATGGCTACACCTTC. Amino acids: CASSKAGHKINYGYTF.

The V call is TRBV4-3, the J call TRBJ1-2; TRBD1 matches at 11 bases. The V gene end was trimmed by 4 bases and the J gene end by 8 bases; junction bases not matched to a gene: 18. Germline V CDR1 and CDR2: LGHNA, YSLEER. This CDR3 is 18 amino acids long. The CDR3 region is CASSPYAGTGGWVGGYTF. The CDR3 region has the DNA TGCGCCAGCAGCCCTTACGCCGGGACAGGGGGATGGGTTGGGGGCTACACCTTC.

The rearrangement uses TRBV28 and TRBJ2-3; 9 bases line up with TRBD2. Germline V gene lookup returns CDR1 MDHEN and CDR2 SYDVKM. The CDR3 totals 16 residues. J lost 5 bases, V lost 5 bases, and 11 bases had no gene match. The CDR3 DNA reads TGTGCCAGCAGTCCCCCGGCTAGCGGGATGGGAGATACGCAGTATTTT. Protein sequence: CASSPPASGMGDTQYF.